This section outlines one T cell receptor beta chain sequence together with its context. Its antigen target is currently unknown. A much larger clone lies a single base off, so this may be a read error. This CDR3 is also generated by other DNA sequences in the sample. The donors were healthy, HIV-negative adults with no recently reported acute infections or vaccinations. Only Caucasian adults living in Nashville, Tennessee, USA were represented among the donors. For unsorted samples, tens of millions of PBMCs were counted, and genomic DNA was extracted using the QIAamp DNA Blood Mini kit. Blood was collected by leukapheresis, and PBMCs were isolated by Ficoll-Histopaque density gradient centrifugation and then cryopreserved in liquid nitrogen vapor phase. There are 12 amino acids in the CDR3, from cysteine to phenylalanine inclusive. Just the 36-base CDR3 DNA is kept, in frame starting at base 1. The junction carries 9 bases between V and J, which are trimmed by 6 bases and 4 bases respectively. For CDR1 and CDR2, the germline V gene lists MDHEN and SYDVKM.

The sample is drawn from a study of shared clonotypes between healthy human individuals (dated by TCRdb to the early 2020s). About the full investigation: The cohort comprised a couple of women and a few men aged 18 to 49 years. To estimate repertoire size and how much clonotypes are shared between individuals, the study performed deep sequencing of blood TCR repertoires from about five healthy adults. Leukapheresis yielded between about 0.9 and 9 billion PBMCs per donor. To increase sequencing depth and limit assay-specific biases, TCR repertoire library preparation and sequencing were carried out by different laboratories using diverse techniques.

Using the deep immunoSEQ assay, multiplex PCR amplified TCR CDR3 regions from genomic DNA. Extracted genomic DNA from each cell subset was spread evenly across all wells of several immunoSEQ 96-well plates, with each plate serving as a replicate. Each replicate PCR for unsorted PBMC received 300 to 350 ng genomic DNA, equal to 30,000 to 35,000 T cell genomes. Unsorted PBMC genomic DNA was sequenced across ten immunoSEQ deep assay plates. The purified libraries were quantified using a Qubit 3.0 fluorometer, sized with a Bioanalyzer 2100, and then quantified again using the KAPA Library Quantification kit. Every immunoSEQ 96-well plate was sequenced on a separate single-read 150-cycle Illumina NextSeq 550 flow cell. Turning to the authors' computational methods: Because only junctional sequences without quality scores were contained in the immunoSEQ output, filtering matching that applied to full-length reads could not be performed. To assign V/J genes and CDR3, sequences were annotated against IMGT germline references using PyIR, a Python wrapper for IgBLAST v1.9. Reads were removed for weak V/J assignments (E-value above 1e-6), missing CDR3, stop codons, out-of-frame junctions, or ambiguous translated residues. A V3J clonotype was defined by an identical inferred V gene, J gene, and CDR3 amino acid sequence. To compute the percentage overlap between repertoires, the number of shared unique clonotypes was divided by the size of the smaller repertoire. Richness of each repertoire was evaluated using RTK rarefaction, the Chao1 estimator, and Recon v2.1 estimates of unobserved clonotypes. TCRdb holds this immuneACCESS table with in-frame rearrangements only. Some clones are missing; in checked studies, unresolved V genes explain under half, and the rest has no known cause. That table gives V, J and clone size, and the DNA gave D and trimming. In this sample the table shows about half a million clones, approximately 79% of which occur a single time. The ten largest clones represent approximately 12% of the sample.

General findings and caveats noted by the study authors: Sampling was restricted to blood, and TCR repertoires in tissue are likely to differ from TCR repertoires in blood. Because the study included a small number of donors, the genetic and exposure-history diversity represented was limited. Pairwise subsampling led to the expectation that sequencing depth would affect the degree of clonotype sharing among donors.

The sequence derives from a woman aged 40 to 49 in good health. Some clones in this sample may be carry-over from other donors' samples. The sequencing sample was made of PBMCs. This chain joins TRBV28 to TRBJ1-1, with TRBD1 perhaps the D gene, on 6 matching bases. This receptor has the CDR3 CASSLQGTEAFF. The DNA sequence reads TGTGCCAGCAGCCTACAGGGCACTGAAGCTTTCTTT.